This T cell receptor beta chain was retrieved from a study of blood T cell repertoires in COVID-19. Study context: The analysed material was cDNA or gDNA that came from T cells, B-cell-depleted T cells, or PBMCs.

This clone was observed once. The repertoire was sequenced with immunoSEQ multiplex PCR; TCRdb's copy has only in-frame clones and lacks some. The sample yields 310,000 or so clones, about 90% seen once. The study drew participants aged about 18 to 90 years from some 23 US areas. Trimming took 2 bases from V and 3 from J, leaving 9 bases between them. CDR1 and CDR2 from the germline V gene are SGHNT and YYREEE (reference sequence). The CDR3 is 14 residues long. The chain is built from TRBV5-4 and TRBJ1-5; maybe TRBD1 (6 bases). Sequenced material: PBMCs or T cells enriched from blood (not recorded which). This clonotype was sampled from a woman younger than 45 who had recovered from COVID-19. The CDR3 nucleotides read TGTGCCAGCAGCTTTGGGGGCGTCAATCAGCCCCAGCATTTT. Amino acids: CASSFGGVNQPQHF.